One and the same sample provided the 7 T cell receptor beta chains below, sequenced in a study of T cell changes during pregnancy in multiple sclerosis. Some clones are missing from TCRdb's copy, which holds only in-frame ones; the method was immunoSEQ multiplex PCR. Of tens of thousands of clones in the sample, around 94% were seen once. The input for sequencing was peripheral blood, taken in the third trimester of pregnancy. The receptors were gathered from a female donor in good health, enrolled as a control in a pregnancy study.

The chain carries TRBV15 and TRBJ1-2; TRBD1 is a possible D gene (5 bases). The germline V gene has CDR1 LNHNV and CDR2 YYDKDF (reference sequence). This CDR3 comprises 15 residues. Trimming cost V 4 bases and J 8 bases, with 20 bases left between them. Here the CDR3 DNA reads TGTGCCACCAGCATGGCCCCTGGGACTTTAGAAGGCTACACCTTC. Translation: CATSMAPGTLEGYTF.

CDR3 nucleotide sequence: TGCAGCGTAATTAGCGGGGGGTCAGGAGATACGCAGTATTTT. This gives the protein CSVISGGSGDTQYF. V gene TRBV29-1 combines with J gene TRBJ2-3; TRBD2 agrees at 10 bases. The germline V gene has CDR1 SQVTM and CDR2 ANQGSEA. CDR3 length: 14 amino acids. Trimming took 6 bases from V and 5 from J; bases not matched to a gene: 8.

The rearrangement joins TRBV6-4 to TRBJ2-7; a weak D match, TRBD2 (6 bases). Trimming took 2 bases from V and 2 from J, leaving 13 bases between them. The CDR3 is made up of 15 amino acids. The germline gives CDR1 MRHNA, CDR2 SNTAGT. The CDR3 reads CASSDVSGKPYEQYF. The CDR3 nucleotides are TGTGCCAGCAGTGACGTTAGCGGCAAACCCTACGAGCAGTACTTC.

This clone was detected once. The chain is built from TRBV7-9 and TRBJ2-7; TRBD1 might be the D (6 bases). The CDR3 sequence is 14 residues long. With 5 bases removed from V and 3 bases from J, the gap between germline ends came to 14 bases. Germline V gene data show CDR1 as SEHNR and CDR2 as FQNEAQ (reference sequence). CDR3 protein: CASSPRGNYYEQYF. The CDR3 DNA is TGTGCCAGCAGCCCCAGGGGAAATTACTACGAGCAGTACTTC. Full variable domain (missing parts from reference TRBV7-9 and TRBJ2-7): DTGVSQNPRHKITKRGQNVTFRCDPISEHNRLYWYRQTLGQGPEFLTYFQNEAQLEKSRLLSDRFSAERPKGSFSTLEIQRTEQGDSAMYLCASSPRGNYYEQYFGPGTRLTVT.

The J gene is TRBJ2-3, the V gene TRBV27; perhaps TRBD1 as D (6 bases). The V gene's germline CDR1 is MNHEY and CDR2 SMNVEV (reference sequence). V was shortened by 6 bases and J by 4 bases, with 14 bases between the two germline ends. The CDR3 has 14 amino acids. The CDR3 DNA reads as TGTGCCAGCAGCCCGGGCCCAGGGGCAGATACGCAGTATTTT. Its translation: CASSPGPGADTQYF.

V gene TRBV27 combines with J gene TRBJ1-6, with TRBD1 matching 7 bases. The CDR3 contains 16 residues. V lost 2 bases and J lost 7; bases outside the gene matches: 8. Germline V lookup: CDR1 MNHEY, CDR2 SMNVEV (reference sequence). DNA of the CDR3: TGTGCCAGCAGTTTACTCACGACAGGGTGGAATTCACCCCTCCACTTT. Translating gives CASSLLTTGWNSPLHF.

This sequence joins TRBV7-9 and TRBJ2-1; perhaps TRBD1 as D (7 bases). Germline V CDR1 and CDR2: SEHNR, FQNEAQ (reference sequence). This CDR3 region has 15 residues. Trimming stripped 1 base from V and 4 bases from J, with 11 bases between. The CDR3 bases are TGTGCCAGCAGCTTAGTACAGGGGAGGTACAATGAGCAGTTCTTC. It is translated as CASSLVQGRYNEQFF.